These 21 T cell receptor beta chains originate from one sample sequenced in a study of pediatric ulcerative colitis. The assay was immunoSEQ multiplex PCR, and TCRdb's table has in-frame clones only and misses some. The sample consists of roughly 70,000 clones, 80% to 90% of them appearing once. The sequenced material came from blood. Receptors were obtained from a boy between 5 and 17 years old with severe ulcerative colitis.

This clone was observed a single time. V is TRBV25-1 and J is TRBJ1-1; 8 bases are shared with TRBD1. The germline V gene encodes CDR1 MGHDK and CDR2 SYGVNS. There are 15 residues in the CDR3. Unmatched junction bases numbered 15, after V lost 7 bases and J lost 8 bases. CDR3 DNA: TGTGCCAGCACCCGAACCGCGACAGGGGTCACCGAAGCTTTCTTT. This encodes CASTRTATGVTEAFF.

The chain joins TRBV7-8 to TRBJ2-1; the D gene is possibly TRBD1 (5 bases). Germline V gene sequence: CDR1 SGHVS, CDR2 FQNEAQ. The CDR3 length is 17 residues. Trimming pared 5 bases from V and 6 bases from J, leaving 23 bases between. DNA for the CDR3: TGTGCCAGCAGCCCCACTCGACAGAGTACCTCCCGCAATGAGCAGTTCTTC. This translates into CASSPTRQSTSRNEQFF.

The V gene is TRBV30, the J gene TRBJ2-1; TRBD2 is a possible D gene (5 bases). This CDR3 contains 15 residues. Germline V lookup: CDR1 GTSNPN, CDR2 SVGIG (reference sequence). The V gene lost 5 bases and the J gene lost 4 bases, with 18 bases spanning the gap. CDR3 in amino acids: CAWARGTRGYNEQFF. The CDR3 DNA sequence: TGTGCCTGGGCCCGAGGAACCCGGGGTTACAATGAGCAGTTCTTC.

The rearrangement links TRBV5-4 to TRBJ2-5; a weak D match, TRBD1 (5 bases). V was cut by 1 base and J by 5 bases, with 18 bases left in between. The CDR3 runs to 16 residues. Per the germline V gene, CDR1 is SGHNT and CDR2 is YYREEE (reference sequence). The CDR3 loop reads CASSLSRGFSAETQYF. In DNA, the CDR3 is TGTGCCAGCAGCTTGTCTAGGGGCTTCTCGGCCGAGACCCAGTACTTC.

The chain has TRBV5-4 and TRBJ1-4, with 7 bases fitting TRBD1. This CDR3 has 14 amino acids. V shed 4 bases, J shed 8 bases, and the junction held 8 bases outside the gene matches. In germline, CDR1 is SGHNT, CDR2 YYREEE (reference sequence). The CDR3: CASSRGGGGEKLFF. CDR3 nucleotide sequence: TGTGCCAGCAGCCGAGGGGGCGGAGGGGAAAAACTGTTTTTT.

The gene calls are TRBV5-1 and TRBJ2-3, with D perhaps TRBD1 (6 bases). The germline V gene has CDR1 SGHRS and CDR2 YFSETQ. CDR3 size: 13 residues. Trimming shortened V by 4 bases and J by 2 bases, and 8 bases separated the two germline ends. CDR3 sequence: CASSDRTTDTQYF. The CDR3 coding sequence is TGCGCCAGCAGCGACAGGACCACAGATACGCAGTATTTT. The full variable domain, with the rest looked up from reference TRBV5-1 and TRBJ2-3, is KAGVTQTPRYLIKTRGQQVTLSCSPISGHRSVSWYQQTPGQGLQFLFEYFSETQRNKGNFPGRFSGRQFSNSRSEMNVSTLELGDSALYLCASSDRTTDTQYFGPGTRLTVL.

The chain combines TRBV30 with TRBJ1-1; tentative D call: TRBD1 (6 bases). Germline CDR1 GTSNPN, CDR2 SVGIG (reference sequence). V lost 3 bases, J lost 6 bases, and 11 bases lay in between. The CDR3 runs 12 residues. The CDR3 coding sequence is TGTGCCTGGAGCGCAGGGGACGCTGAAGCTTTCTTT. It specifies CAWSAGDAEAFF.

The chain joins TRBV23-1 to TRBJ1-3, with D possibly being TRBD1 (6 bases). TRBV23-1 is recorded as an ORF, its role being uncertain. Trimming pared 3 bases from V and 8 bases from J, leaving 11 bases between. CDR3 length: 13 amino acids. CDR3 sequence (DNA): TGCGCCAGCAGTCAGAGGGGGAGCGACACCATATATTTT. Amino acids: CASSQRGSDTIYF.

The gene calls are TRBV5-1 and TRBJ2-3; TRBD2 might be the D (6 bases). V lost 3 bases and J lost 2, with 13 bases in between. Germline V lookup: CDR1 SGHRS, CDR2 YFSETQ. The CDR3 runs 15 residues. The CDR3 nucleotides are TGCGCCAGCAGCTCGCGGAGCGGGTACACAGATACGCAGTATTTT. This translates into CASSSRSGYTDTQYF.

The chain links TRBV6-5 to TRBJ1-2, with TRBD1 identical over 11 bases. Looked up from germline, CDR1 is MNHEY and CDR2 is SVGAGI. This CDR3 is built from 15 residues. V trimming: 5 bases; J trimming: 2 bases; junction bases outside the gene matches: 4. The CDR3 reads CASSPWDRGNYGYTF. CDR3 nucleotide sequence: TGTGCCAGCAGTCCCTGGGACAGGGGGAACTATGGCTACACCTTC.

The genes are TRBV18 and TRBJ2-7, with TRBD1 as a possible D gene (6 bases). This CDR3 is built from 13 residues. Germline CDR1 KGHSH, CDR2 LQKENI. V gave up 3 bases and J gave up 6 bases, with 12 bases separating them. Written as DNA, the CDR3 is TGTGCCAGCTCACCGCTTACCAGGGGCGAGCAGTACTTC. This translates into CASSPLTRGEQYF.

CDR3: CASSLAGVRQETQYF. The CDR3 nucleotides are TGTGCCAGCAGTCTAGCGGGAGTGCGACAAGAGACCCAGTACTTC. The genes are TRBV2 and TRBJ2-5, with 10 bases that match TRBD2. There are 15 residues in the CDR3. Germline CDR1 is SNHLY and CDR2 is FYNNEI. V lost 5 bases, J lost 2 bases, and 5 bases stayed unmatched.

Note on this clone: Its ends do not fully match the called genes, so a read error is possible. The genes are TRBV29-1 and TRBJ2-3; 10 nucleotides line up with TRBD2. The germline gives CDR1 SQVTM, CDR2 ANQGSEA. This CDR3 spans 11 amino acids. CDR3 residues: CSVGLAGATFF. The CDR3, as DNA: TGCAGCGTTGGGCTAGCGGGAGCCACGTTTTTT.

The chain combines TRBV4-3 with TRBJ2-7, with D tentatively TRBD1 (5 bases). The CDR3 covers 13 residues. V was trimmed by 0 bases and J by 6 bases, leaving 9 bases between them. Germline V CDR1 and CDR2: LGHNA, YSLEER. The chain's CDR3 is CASSQDPGREQYF. The CDR3 DNA follows: TGCGCCAGCAGCCAAGATCCAGGGCGCGAGCAGTACTTC.

The chain employs TRBV6-4 and TRBJ2-1, with TRBD1 identical over 11 bases. The CDR3 consists of 14 residues. Germline V lookup: CDR1 MRHNA, CDR2 SNTAGT. V lost 7 bases and J lost 7; bases outside the gene matches: 6. CDR3 DNA: TGTGCCAGCACCCCGGGACAGGGGGGGAATGAGCAGTTCTTC. This codes for CASTPGQGGNEQFF.

This clone was counted a single time. The chain is built from TRBV10-3 and TRBJ2-7; either TRBD1 or TRBD2 may fit D (6 bases each). Trimming took off 2 bases at V and 12 bases at J, with 20 bases between the two ends. The CDR3 has 14 residues. In germline, CDR1 is ENHRY, CDR2 SYGVKD. The CDR3 DNA is TGTGCCATCAGTGAGGGAGGGCTACAGGGACACGCGTACTTC. Translating gives CAISEGGLQGHAYF.

The chain has TRBV14 and TRBJ1-3; the D is unclear. CDR3 length: 13 residues. Germline V gives CDR1 SGHDN, CDR2 FVKESK. Between the trimmed V and J ends, which lost 2 bases and 9 bases, there was a span of 11 bases. CDR3 sequence: CASSQIYKGTIYF. The CDR3, as DNA: TGTGCCAGCAGCCAAATATACAAGGGCACCATATATTTT. The variable domain in full, with the rest retrieved from reference TRBV14 and TRBJ1-3, is EAGVTQFPSHSVIEKGQTVTLRCDPISGHDNLYWYRRVMGKEIKFLLHFVKESKQDESGMPNNRFLAERTGGTYSTLKVQPAELEDSGVYFCASSQIYKGTIYFGEGSWLTVV.

This clone has more than one count but fewer than ten. The chain combines TRBV2 with TRBJ2-7, with 8 bases lining up with TRBD1. Germline CDR1 SNHLY, CDR2 FYNNEI. The V and J ends lost 10 bases and 5 bases, in that order; junction bases with no gene match: 10. The CDR3 length is 13 residues. The DNA of the CDR3 is TGTGCCATCTCCGGGACAGGTTCGCACGAGCAGTACTTC. Translation: CAISGTGSHEQYF.

The V gene is TRBV18, the J gene TRBJ2-7, with D possibly TRBD2 on 5 matching bases. This CDR3 spans 12 amino acids. V lost 5 bases and J lost 5, with 10 bases in between. Germline values: CDR1 KGHSH, CDR2 LQKENI. The CDR3 DNA reads TGTGCCAGCTCATTCGGGAACGACGAGCAGTACTTC. It is translated as CASSFGNDEQYF.

This chain uses TRBV10-3 with TRBJ2-3; D may be TRBD2 (5 bases). The V gene lost 2 bases and the J gene lost 3 bases, with 12 bases spanning the gap. Germline CDR1 and CDR2: ENHRY and SYGVKD. The CDR3 has 15 residues. The CDR3 nucleotides are TGTGCCATCAGTGAGAGATTGGTAGCGACAGATACGCAGTATTTT. Amino acid sequence: CAISERLVATDTQYF.

The chain carries TRBV4-3 and TRBJ2-5; D is undetermined. Per the germline V gene, CDR1 is LGHNA and CDR2 is YSLEER. The CDR3 is made up of 15 amino acids. V lost 2 bases to trimming and J lost 3 bases, with 13 bases between them. The CDR3 loop reads CASSQSWASEETQYF. The DNA of the CDR3 is TGCGCCAGCAGCCAATCGTGGGCCAGTGAAGAGACCCAGTACTTC.